The present T cell receptor beta chain was sequenced within a study of graft-versus-host responses after intestinal transplantation. Sequencing was performed with immunoSEQ multiplex PCR; in TCRdb, only in-frame clones are kept and a portion is missing. The repertoire consists of some 90,000 clones, with approximately 90% occurring once and the leading ten covering 6%. As for this clone: The antigen is unknown.

Study-wide results and limits: Researchers found peak circulating GvH clone levels linked to early post-transplant HvG declines.

The CDR3 is 13 amino acids. The V end was cut by 3 bases, the J end by 5 bases, with 10 bases between. Germline V gene lookup returns CDR1 SGHAT and CDR2 FQNNGV. This sample comprised unstimulated CD8+ T cells sorted from spleen or lymph node cells, obtained before intestinal transplant. The genes are TRBV11-2 and TRBJ1-2, with D uncertain. The source is a human donor who received an intestinal transplant. CDR3 nucleotides: TGTGCCAGCAGCTTGGTATCAGGTTATGGCTACACCTTC. It translates to CASSLVSGYGYTF.